Sequencing of this T cell receptor beta chain was carried out in a study of blood T cells in healthy people across ages. Findings and limits, study-wide: No conclusive comparison of naive versus antigen-experienced cells was possible with unsorted PBMCs. Considered underestimates were the diversity estimates obtained from one million T cells.

Trimming shortened V by 4 bases and J by 5 bases, and 8 bases separated the two germline ends. Germline lookup yields CDR1 SNHLY and CDR2 FYNNEI. This CDR3 spans 12 amino acids. The sample providers were healthy Caucasian people from Russia, aged about 6 to 90. The amount of total RNA extracted per sample was at least 5.5 micrograms. This clonotype came up a few times. Its target is not known. Alongside a J-beta primer mix, a sample-barcoded 5' primer served in a second PCR lasting about 7 to 12 cycles. Each CDR3 protein gets one entry after TCRdb re-called the 5' RACE reads with MiXCR. The table records fewer than 1,000,000 distinct CDR3 sequences, more than 40% of them present only once.

The chain links TRBV2 to TRBJ2-5; D ambiguous. Sequencing was done on a sample of blood. This TCR was recovered from a man aged 55 to 70 in good health. The CDR3 nucleotides read TGTGCCAGCAGTGGCAATAGGGAGACCCAGTACTTC. Its protein product is CASSGNRETQYF.